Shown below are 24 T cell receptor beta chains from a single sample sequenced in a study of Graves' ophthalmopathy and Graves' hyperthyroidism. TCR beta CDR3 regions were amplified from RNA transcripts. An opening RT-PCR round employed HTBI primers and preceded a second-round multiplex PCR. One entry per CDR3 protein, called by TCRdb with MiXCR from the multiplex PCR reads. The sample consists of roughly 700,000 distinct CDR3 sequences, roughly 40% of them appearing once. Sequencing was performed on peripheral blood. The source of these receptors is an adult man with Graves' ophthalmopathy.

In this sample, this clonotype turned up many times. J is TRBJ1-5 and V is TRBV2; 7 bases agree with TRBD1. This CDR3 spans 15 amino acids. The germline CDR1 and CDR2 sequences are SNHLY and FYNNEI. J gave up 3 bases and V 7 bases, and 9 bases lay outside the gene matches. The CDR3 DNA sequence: TGTGCCAGCACCGAGGGACAGAGATCCAATCAGCCCCAGCATTTT. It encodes CASTEGQRSNQPQHF. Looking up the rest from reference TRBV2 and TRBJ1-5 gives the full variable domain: EPEVTQTPSHQVTQMGQEVILRCVPISNHLYFYWYRQILGQKVEFLVSFYNNEISEKSEIFDDQFSVERPDGSNFTLKIRSTKLEDSAMYFCASTEGQRSNQPQHFGDGTRLSIL.

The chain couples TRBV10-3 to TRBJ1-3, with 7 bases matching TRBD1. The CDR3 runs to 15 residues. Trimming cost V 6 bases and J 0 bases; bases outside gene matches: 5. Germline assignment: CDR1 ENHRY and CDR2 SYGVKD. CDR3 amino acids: CAIRGTDHSGNTIYF. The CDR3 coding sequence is TGTGCCATCAGAGGGACAGATCACTCTGGAAACACCATATATTTT.

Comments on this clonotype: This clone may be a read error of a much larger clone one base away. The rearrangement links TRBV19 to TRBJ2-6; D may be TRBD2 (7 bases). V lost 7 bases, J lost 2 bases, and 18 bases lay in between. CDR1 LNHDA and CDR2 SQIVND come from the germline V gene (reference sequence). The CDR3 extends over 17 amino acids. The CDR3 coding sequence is TGTGCCAGTACCATCCGGGGGGCCATCCCTGGGGCCAACGTCCTGACTTTC. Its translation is CASTIRGAIPGANVLTF.

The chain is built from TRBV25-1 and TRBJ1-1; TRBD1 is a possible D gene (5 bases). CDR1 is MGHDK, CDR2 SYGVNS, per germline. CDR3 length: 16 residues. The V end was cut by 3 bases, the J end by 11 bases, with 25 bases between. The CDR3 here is CASSEYWPGDQRDAFF. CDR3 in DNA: TGTGCCAGCAGTGAGTATTGGCCAGGAGATCAAAGGGACGCTTTCTTT.

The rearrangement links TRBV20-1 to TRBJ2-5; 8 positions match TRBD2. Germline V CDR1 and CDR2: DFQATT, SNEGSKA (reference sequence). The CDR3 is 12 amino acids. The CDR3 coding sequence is TGCAGCCCTGAACGGGGGGGAGAGACCCAGTACTTC. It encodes CSPERGGETQYF.

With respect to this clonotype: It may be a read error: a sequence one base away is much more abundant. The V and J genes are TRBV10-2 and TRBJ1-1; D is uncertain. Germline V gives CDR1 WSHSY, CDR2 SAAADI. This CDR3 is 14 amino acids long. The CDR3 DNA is TGTGCCAGCAGGCGGAGAGGACGGGGCACTGAAGCTTTCTTT. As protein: CASRRRGRGTEAFF.

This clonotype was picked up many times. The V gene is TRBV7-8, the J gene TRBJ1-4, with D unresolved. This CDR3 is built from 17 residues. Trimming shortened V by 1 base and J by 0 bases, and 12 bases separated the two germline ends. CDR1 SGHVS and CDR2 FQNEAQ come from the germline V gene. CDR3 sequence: CASSLEAGSATNEKLFF. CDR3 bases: TGTGCCAGCAGCTTAGAAGCAGGAAGCGCAACTAATGAAAAACTGTTTTTT.

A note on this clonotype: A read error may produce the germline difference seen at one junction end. The CDR3 is CASSLYTGPNQPQHF. The CDR3 DNA reads TGTGCCAGCAGTTTGTACACAGGACCCAATCAGCCCCAGCATTTT. The J gene is TRBJ1-5, the V gene TRBV24-1, with a possible D match to TRBD1 (5 bases). The germline V gene has CDR1 KGHDR and CDR2 SFDVKD. The CDR3 covers 15 residues.

The CDR3 loop is CASSNMTVWEAFF. In DNA, the CDR3 is TGTGCCAGCAGCAACATGACAGTTTGGGAAGCTTTCTTT. The chain is built from TRBV14 and TRBJ1-1; D may be TRBD1 (5 bases). V shed 5 bases and J shed 8 bases, with 15 bases lying between them. The CDR3 sequence is 13 residues long. Germline V lookup: CDR1 SGHDN, CDR2 FVKESK.

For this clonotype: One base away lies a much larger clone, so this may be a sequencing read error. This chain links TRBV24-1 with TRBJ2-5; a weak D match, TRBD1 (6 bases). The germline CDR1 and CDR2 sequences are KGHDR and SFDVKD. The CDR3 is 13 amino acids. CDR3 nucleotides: TGTGCCACCAAGAACAGGGTAGGGGAGACCCAGCACTTC. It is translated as CATKNRVGETQHF.

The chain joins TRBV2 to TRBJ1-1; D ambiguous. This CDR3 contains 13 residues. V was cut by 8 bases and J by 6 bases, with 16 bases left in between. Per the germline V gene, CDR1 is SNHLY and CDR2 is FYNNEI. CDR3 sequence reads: CASGGDGASEAFF. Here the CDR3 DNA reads TGTGCCAGCGGAGGAGACGGCGCCTCTGAAGCTTTCTTT.

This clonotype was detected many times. The CDR3 DNA sequence: TGCAGCGTTGGGGGACAGGGGGACTATGGCTACACCTTC. This translates into CSVGGQGDYGYTF. The chain recombines TRBV29-1 with TRBJ1-2, with 11 bases fitting TRBD1. CDR1 and CDR2 from the germline V gene are SQVTM and ANQGSEA. The CDR3 covers 13 residues. Trimming removed 4 bases from V and 3 bases from J; junction bases left unmatched: 1. The full variable domain, with the rest looked up from reference TRBV29-1 and TRBJ1-2, is SAVISQKPSRDICQRGTSLTIQCQVDSQVTMMFWYRQQPGQSLTLIATANQGSEATYESGFVIDKFPISRPNLTFSTLTVSNMSPEDSSIYLCSVGGQGDYGYTFGSGTRLTVV.

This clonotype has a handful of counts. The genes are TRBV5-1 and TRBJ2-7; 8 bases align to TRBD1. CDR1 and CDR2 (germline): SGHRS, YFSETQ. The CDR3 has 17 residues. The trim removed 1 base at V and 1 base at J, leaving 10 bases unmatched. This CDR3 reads CASSLSVRTGKSYEQYF. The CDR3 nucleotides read TGCGCCAGCAGCTTGTCAGTTAGGACAGGGAAGTCCTACGAGCAGTACTTC. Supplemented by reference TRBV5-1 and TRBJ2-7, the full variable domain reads KAGVTQTPRYLIKTRGQQVTLSCSPISGHRSVSWYQQTPGQGLQFLFEYFSETQRNKGNFPGRFSGRQFSNSRSEMNVSTLELGDSALYLCASSLSVRTGKSYEQYFGPGTRLTVT.

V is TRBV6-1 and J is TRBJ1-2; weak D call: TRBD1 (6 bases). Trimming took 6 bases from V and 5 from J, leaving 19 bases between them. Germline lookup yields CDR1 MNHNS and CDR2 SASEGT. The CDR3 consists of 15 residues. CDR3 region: CASRRGQTISYGYTF. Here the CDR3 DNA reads TGTGCCAGCAGACGAGGACAGACGATTAGTTATGGCTACACCTTC.

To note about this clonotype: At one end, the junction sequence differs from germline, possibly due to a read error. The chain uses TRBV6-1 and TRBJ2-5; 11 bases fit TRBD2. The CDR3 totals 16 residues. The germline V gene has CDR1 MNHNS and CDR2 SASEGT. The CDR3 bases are TGTGCCAGCAGCCAAGGGACTAGCGGAAACCAAGAGACCCAGTGCTTC. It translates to CASSQGTSGNQETQCF.

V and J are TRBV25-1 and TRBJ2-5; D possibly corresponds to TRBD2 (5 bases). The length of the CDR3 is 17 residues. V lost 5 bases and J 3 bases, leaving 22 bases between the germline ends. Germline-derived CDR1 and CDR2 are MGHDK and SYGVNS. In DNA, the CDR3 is TGTGCCAGCAGTTTCCTCGGACTCGATCGAAACGAAGAGACCCAGTACTTC. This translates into CASSFLGLDRNEETQYF.

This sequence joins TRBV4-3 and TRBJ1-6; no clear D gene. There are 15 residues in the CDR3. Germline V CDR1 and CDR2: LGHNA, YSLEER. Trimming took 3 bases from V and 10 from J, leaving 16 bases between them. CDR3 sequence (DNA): TGCGCCAGCAGCCATACGTCGGCCACCGAATCACCCCTCCACTTT. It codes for CASSHTSATESPLHF.

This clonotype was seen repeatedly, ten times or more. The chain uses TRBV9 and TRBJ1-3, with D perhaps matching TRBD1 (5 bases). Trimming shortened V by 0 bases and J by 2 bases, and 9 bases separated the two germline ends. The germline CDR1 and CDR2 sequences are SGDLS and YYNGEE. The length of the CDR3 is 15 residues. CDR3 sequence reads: CASSVGPTAGNTIYF. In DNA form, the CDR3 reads TGTGCCAGCAGCGTAGGGCCGACAGCTGGAAACACCATATATTTT.

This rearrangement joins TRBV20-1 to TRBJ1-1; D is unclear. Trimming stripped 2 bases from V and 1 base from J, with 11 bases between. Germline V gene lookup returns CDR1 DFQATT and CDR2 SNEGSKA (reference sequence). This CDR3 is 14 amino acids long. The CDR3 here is CSARNLNKNTEAFF. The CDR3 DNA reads TGCAGTGCTAGAAATCTGAACAAGAACACTGAAGCTTTCTTT.

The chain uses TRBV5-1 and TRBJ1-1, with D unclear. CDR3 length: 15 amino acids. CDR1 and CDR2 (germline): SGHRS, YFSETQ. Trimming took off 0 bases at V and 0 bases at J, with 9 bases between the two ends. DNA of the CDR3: TGCGCCAGCAGCTTGGAGGGCAGTATGAACACTGAAGCTTTCTTT. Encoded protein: CASSLEGSMNTEAFF.

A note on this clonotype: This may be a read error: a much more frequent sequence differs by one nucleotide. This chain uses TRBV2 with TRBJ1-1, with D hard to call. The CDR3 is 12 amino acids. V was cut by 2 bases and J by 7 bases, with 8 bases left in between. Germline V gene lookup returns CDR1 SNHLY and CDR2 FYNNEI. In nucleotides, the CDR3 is TGTGCCAGCAGTGAATGGGGTGGTGAAGCTTTCTTT. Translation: CASSEWGGEAFF. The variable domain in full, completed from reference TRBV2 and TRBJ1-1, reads EPEVTQTPSHQVTQMGQEVILRCVPISNHLYFYWYRQILGQKVEFLVSFYNNEISEKSEIFDDQFSVERPDGSNFTLKIRSTKLEDSAMYFCASSEWGGEAFFGQGTRLTVV.

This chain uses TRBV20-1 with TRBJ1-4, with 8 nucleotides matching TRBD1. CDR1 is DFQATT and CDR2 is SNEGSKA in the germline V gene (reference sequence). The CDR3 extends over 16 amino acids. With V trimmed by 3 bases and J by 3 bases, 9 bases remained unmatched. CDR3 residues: CSASSGGVRANEKLFF. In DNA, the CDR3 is TGCAGTGCTAGTTCAGGGGGCGTTAGAGCTAATGAAAAACTGTTTTTT.

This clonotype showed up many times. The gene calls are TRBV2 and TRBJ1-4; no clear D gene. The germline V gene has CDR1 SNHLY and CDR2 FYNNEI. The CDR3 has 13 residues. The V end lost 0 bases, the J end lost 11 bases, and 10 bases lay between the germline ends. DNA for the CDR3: TGTGCCAGCAGTGAAGCGCGGGAAGGGAAACTGTTTTTT. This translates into CASSEAREGKLFF.

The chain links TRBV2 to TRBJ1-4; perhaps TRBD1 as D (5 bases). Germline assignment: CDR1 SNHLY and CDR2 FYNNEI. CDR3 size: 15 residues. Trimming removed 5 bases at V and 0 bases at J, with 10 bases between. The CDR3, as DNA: TGTGCCAGCAGTTGGGACCGAGCAACTAATGAAAAACTGTTTTTT. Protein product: CASSWDRATNEKLFF.